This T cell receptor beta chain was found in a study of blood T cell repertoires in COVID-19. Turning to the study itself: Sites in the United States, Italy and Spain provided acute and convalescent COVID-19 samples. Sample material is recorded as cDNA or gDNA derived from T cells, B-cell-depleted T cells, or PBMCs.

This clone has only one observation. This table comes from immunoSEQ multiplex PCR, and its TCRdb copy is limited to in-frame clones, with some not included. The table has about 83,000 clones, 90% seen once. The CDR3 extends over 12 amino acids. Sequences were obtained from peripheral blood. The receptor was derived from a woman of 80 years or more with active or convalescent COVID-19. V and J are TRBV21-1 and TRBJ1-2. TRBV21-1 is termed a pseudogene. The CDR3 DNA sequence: TGTGCCAGCAGCAATCGGTCCTATGGCTACACCTTC. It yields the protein CASSNRSYGYTF.